The 21 T cell receptor beta chains given below trace back to one sample, sequenced in a study of brain T cells in children with intractable seizures. Data came from immunoSEQ multiplex PCR; TCRdb stores just in-frame clones and leaves some out. The sample yields under 150,000 clones, 85% to 95% seen once. The source was peripheral blood, collected at surgery. The receptors originated from a boy less than two years old with hemimegalencephaly and intractable seizures.

This chain connects TRBV7-2 to TRBJ2-1; 7 bases are a match to TRBD2. The CDR3 covers 19 residues. The V gene's germline CDR1 is SGHTA and CDR2 FQGNSA. V was clipped by 5 bases and J by 1 base; unmatched bases: 17. The CDR3 loop is CASSLPRAGAGWSYNEQFF. For the CDR3, the DNA is TGTGCCAGCAGCCTCCCCCGGGCGGGAGCGGGGTGGTCCTACAATGAGCAGTTCTTC.

This rearrangement joins TRBV10-1 to TRBJ1-1; D gene ambiguous. The CDR3 has 15 amino acids. Trimming left V 3 bases short and J 4 bases short, with 15 bases between. In germline, CDR1 is WNHNN, CDR2 SYGVQD (reference sequence). CDR3 amino acids: CASSEKPGGVTEAFF. Written as DNA, the CDR3 is TGCGCCAGCAGTGAAAAGCCGGGCGGCGTCACTGAAGCTTTCTTT.

This chain links TRBV4-1 with TRBJ2-7; 9 nucleotides agree with TRBD2. Germline loops: CDR1 MGHRA, CDR2 YSYEKL. The CDR3 totals 15 residues. The V gene end was trimmed by 0 bases and the J gene end by 2 bases; junction bases not matched to a gene: 2. CDR3 region: CASSQEREGPYEQYF. The CDR3 nucleotides read TGCGCCAGCAGCCAAGAGCGGGAGGGCCCCTACGAGCAGTACTTC.

The rearrangement joins TRBV3-1 (or the pseudogene TRBV3-2) to TRBJ2-2, with 12 bases fitting TRBD2. V gave up 4 bases and J gave up 6 bases; unmatched junction bases: 6. The CDR3 extends over 16 amino acids. The V gene's germline CDR1 is LGHDT and CDR2 YNNKEL (reference sequence). The CDR3 loop reads CASSRTSGRPPGELFF. CDR3 nucleotide sequence: TGTGCCAGCAGCCGAACTAGCGGGAGGCCCCCCGGGGAGCTGTTTTTT.

The rearrangement joins TRBV2 to TRBJ1-4; D gene unclear. Between the trimmed V and J ends, which lost 2 bases and 8 bases, there was a span of 15 bases. Germline-derived CDR1 and CDR2 are SNHLY and FYNNEI. This CDR3 is 15 amino acids long. The CDR3: CASSESRPTREKLFF. CDR3 coding DNA: TGTGCCAGCAGTGAAAGTCGACCGACGCGCGAAAAACTGTTTTTT.

The chain links TRBV7-3 to TRBJ2-3; 7 nucleotides align to TRBD1. With V trimmed by 5 bases and J by 2 bases, 7 bases remained unmatched. CDR1 is SGHTA, CDR2 FQGTGA, per germline. This CDR3 spans 15 amino acids. DNA for the CDR3: TGTGCCAGCAGCAGACAGGGCCACCACACAGATACGCAGTATTTT. Protein product: CASSRQGHHTDTQYF.

The chain combines TRBV10-3 with TRBJ1-2, with 7 bases aligning to TRBD1. CDR1 is ENHRY, CDR2 SYGVKD, per germline. CDR3 length: 13 amino acids. The V gene end was trimmed by 7 bases and the J gene end by 3 bases; junction bases not matched to a gene: 5. As DNA, the CDR3 is TGTGCCATCAACCCCGGGACAGACTATGGCTACACCTTC. Amino acid sequence: CAINPGTDYGYTF.

CDR3 DNA: TGTGCCAGCAGCCACCAACTAACAGATACGCAGTATTTT. As protein: CASSHQLTDTQYF. The chain employs TRBV3-1 (or the pseudogene TRBV3-2) and TRBJ2-3; unclear D gene. V lost 3 bases and J 3 bases, leaving 7 bases between the germline ends. The CDR3 is 13 amino acids. The germline V gene encodes CDR1 LGHDT and CDR2 YNNKEL (reference sequence).

The V and J genes are TRBV29-1 and TRBJ1-2; D uncertain. Trimming left V 4 bases short and J 6 bases short, with 6 bases between. The CDR3 spans 10 residues. Germline V gene data show CDR1 as SQVTM and CDR2 as ANQGSEA. CDR3 protein: CSVAGNGYTF. The CDR3 DNA is TGCAGCGTTGCGGGGAATGGCTACACCTTC.

This clone showed up just a few times. The chain links TRBV18 to TRBJ2-3, with a weak D call TRBD2 (6 bases). This CDR3 spans 17 amino acids. Germline V gene data show CDR1 as KGHSH and CDR2 as LQKENI. V was pared by 6 bases and J by 0 bases, with 19 bases between. The CDR3 bases are TGTGCCAGCTCTCCTGGATCCGGGAGTGAAAGCACAGATACGCAGTATTTT. This gives the protein CASSPGSGSESTDTQYF.

The chain has TRBV18 and TRBJ2-5; perhaps D is TRBD1 or TRBD2 (7 bases each). V was clipped by 8 bases and J by 2 bases, with 15 bases between them. Germline assignment: CDR1 KGHSH and CDR2 LQKENI. This CDR3 region has 14 residues. The CDR3, as DNA: TGTGCCAGCGTAGGGACAGCGGGGCAAGAGACCCAGTACTTC. This sequence encodes CASVGTAGQETQYF.

The table lists this clone with a few counts. CDR3 region: CASSYPTGYTGELFF. DNA for the CDR3: TGTGCCAGCAGTTACCCGACAGGGTACACCGGGGAGCTGTTTTTT. The chain uses TRBV28 and TRBJ2-2, with TRBD1 matching 7 bases. V lost 4 bases and J lost 3; bases outside the gene matches: 5. This CDR3 is built from 15 residues. From germline, CDR1 is MDHEN and CDR2 SYDVKM.

This clone was seen a single time. The genes are TRBV19 and TRBJ1-5; a weak D match, TRBD1 (5 bases). Trimming stripped 6 bases from V and 7 bases from J, with 13 bases between. Germline lookup yields CDR1 LNHDA and CDR2 SQIVND (reference sequence). The CDR3 length is 13 residues. This CDR3 reads CASRPWGGQPQHF. The CDR3 coding sequence is TGTGCCAGTAGGCCATGGGGCGGCCAGCCCCAGCATTTT.

Details on this clone: A junction end diverges from the germline sequence, so it may reflect a read error. The chain combines TRBV25-1 with TRBJ2-7, with a tentative D call TRBD2 (6 bases). This CDR3 region has 12 residues. CDR1 is MGHDK and CDR2 is SYGVNS in the germline V gene. The chain's CDR3 is CASSEGLAFLHF. CDR3 nucleotide sequence: TGTGCCAGCAGTGAGGGGCTAGCGTTTTTGCACTTC.

The chain recombines TRBV11-3 with TRBJ2-4; D ambiguous. The CDR3 spans 13 residues. With 4 bases removed from V and 0 bases from J, the gap between germline ends came to 4 bases. Germline lookup yields CDR1 SGHNT and CDR2 YENEEA. CDR3 DNA: TGTGCCAGCAGCTACGGAGCCAAAAACATTCAGTACTTC. Residues: CASSYGAKNIQYF.

The chain recombines TRBV3-1 (or the pseudogene TRBV3-2) with TRBJ2-1; D ambiguous. Per germline, CDR1 LGHDT and CDR2 YNNKEL (reference sequence). The CDR3 loop spans 14 amino acids. Trimming cost V 0 bases and J 8 bases, with 11 bases left between them. CDR3 protein: CASSQDRLHDEQFF. CDR3 bases: TGTGCCAGCAGCCAAGATCGCCTTCACGATGAGCAGTTCTTC.

The chain links TRBV18 to TRBJ2-5; 7 bases map to TRBD1. Looked up from germline, CDR1 is KGHSH and CDR2 is LQKENI. Trimming cost V 5 bases and J 1 base; bases outside gene matches: 10. This CDR3 spans 16 amino acids. CDR3 in DNA: TGTGCCAGCTCATCCCTGACAGGGTGGTCCCAAGAGACCCAGTACTTC. Translated: CASSSLTGWSQETQYF.

V gene TRBV3-1 (or the pseudogene TRBV3-2) combines with J gene TRBJ2-7; D is unresolved. CDR3 length equals 15 residues. In germline, CDR1 is LGHDT, CDR2 YNNKEL (reference sequence). V was shortened by 0 bases and J by 6 bases, with 15 bases between the two germline ends. The CDR3 region is CASSQDPNQGREQYF. The CDR3, as DNA: TGTGCCAGCAGCCAAGACCCAAACCAAGGACGCGAGCAGTACTTC.

The chain carries TRBV5-6 and TRBJ2-7; a weak D match, TRBD1 (6 bases). The CDR3 has 13 amino acids. Between the trimmed V and J ends, which lost 4 bases and 3 bases, there was a span of 11 bases. CDR1 and CDR2 (germline): SGHDT, YYEEEE. DNA for the CDR3: TGTGCCAGCAGCCCCCTGGACAGCTACGAGCAGTACTTC. Translated: CASSPLDSYEQYF.

The V and J genes are TRBV7-2 and TRBJ2-2; D is perhaps TRBD1 (6 bases). Trimming pared 5 bases from V and 6 bases from J, leaving 13 bases between. This CDR3 region has 14 residues. Germline V gene data show CDR1 as SGHTA and CDR2 as FQGNSA. CDR3 coding DNA: TGTGCCAGCAGCCCCCCATACAGGGCCGGGGAGCTGTTTTTT. Protein product: CASSPPYRAGELFF.

The chain is built from TRBV28 and TRBJ2-1; D gene ambiguous. The V end lost 2 bases, the J end lost 3 bases, and 8 bases lay between the germline ends. The CDR3 covers 14 residues. From germline, CDR1 is MDHEN and CDR2 SYDVKM. The CDR3, as DNA: TGTGCCAGCAGTTTAAGGCAGCGCTACAATGAGCAGTTCTTC. This gives the protein CASSLRQRYNEQFF.